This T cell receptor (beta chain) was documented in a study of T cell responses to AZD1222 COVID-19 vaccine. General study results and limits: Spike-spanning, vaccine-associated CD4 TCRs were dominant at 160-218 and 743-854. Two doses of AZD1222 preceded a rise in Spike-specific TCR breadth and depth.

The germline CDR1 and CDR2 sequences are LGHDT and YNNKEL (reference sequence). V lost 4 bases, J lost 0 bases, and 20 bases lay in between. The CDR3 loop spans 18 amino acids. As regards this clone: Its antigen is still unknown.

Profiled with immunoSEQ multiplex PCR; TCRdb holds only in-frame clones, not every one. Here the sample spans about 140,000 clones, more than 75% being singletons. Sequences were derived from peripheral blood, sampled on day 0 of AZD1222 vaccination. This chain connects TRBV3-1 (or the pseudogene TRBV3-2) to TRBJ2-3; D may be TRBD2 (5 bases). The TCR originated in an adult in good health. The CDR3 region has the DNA TGTGCCAGCAGCCTCTTTGATGCGCCAGCGGCTAGCACAGATACGCAGTATTTT. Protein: CASSLFDAPAASTDTQYF.